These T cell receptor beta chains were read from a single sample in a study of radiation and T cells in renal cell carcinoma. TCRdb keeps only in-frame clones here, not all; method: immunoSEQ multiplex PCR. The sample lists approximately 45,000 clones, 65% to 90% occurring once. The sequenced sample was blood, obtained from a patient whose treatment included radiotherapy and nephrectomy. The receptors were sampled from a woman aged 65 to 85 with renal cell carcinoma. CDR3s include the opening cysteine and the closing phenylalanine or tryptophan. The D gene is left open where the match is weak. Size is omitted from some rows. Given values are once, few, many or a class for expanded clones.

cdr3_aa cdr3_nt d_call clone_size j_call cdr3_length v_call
CASRGGLAGSSTQYF TGTGCCAGCAGGGGGGGACTAGCGGGGTCATCGACCCAGTACTTC TRBD2 NA TRBJ2-5 15 TRBV6-1
CASSTSSESTDTQYF TGTGCCAGCAGTACCTCTAGCGAATCCACAGATACGCAGTATTTT NA NA TRBJ2-3 15 TRBV28
CASSMGGGIAEQFF TGTGCCAGTAGTATGGGGGGAGGGATAGCAGAGCAGTTCTTC TRBD2 NA TRBJ2-1 14 TRBV19
CASSVESQGSYGYTF TGTGCCAGCAGCGTCGAATCTCAGGGGTCCTATGGCTACACCTTC NA few TRBJ1-2 15 TRBV5-6
CAISESERGGYTF TGTGCCATCAGTGAGTCGGAGAGGGGGGGCTACACCTTC NA NA TRBJ1-2 13 TRBV10-3
CASSPGDRRDSPLHF TGTGCCAGCTCACCAGGGGACAGACGGGATTCACCCCTCCACTTT TRBD1 NA TRBJ1-6 15 TRBV18
CASSYSFKGRTDTQYF TGTGCCAGCAGTTACTCGTTTAAGGGTCGGACAGATACGCAGTATTTT NA NA TRBJ2-3 16 TRBV6-5
CASSPGQGGEETQYF TGTGCCAGCAGCCCCGGACAGGGAGGAGAAGAGACCCAGTACTTC TRBD1 NA TRBJ2-5 15 TRBV5-4
CASSFQGTQETQYF TGTGCCAGCAGCTTTCAAGGGACTCAAGAGACCCAGTACTTC NA NA TRBJ2-5 14 TRBV11-2
CASSYGGPPLNTEAFF TGTGCCAGCAGTTATGGGGGCCCTCCCTTAAACACTGAAGCTTTCTTT NA NA TRBJ1-1 16 TRBV6-5
CSAIQGFQAFF TGCAGTGCTATACAGGGATTCCAAGCTTTCTTT NA NA TRBJ1-1 11 TRBV20-1
CASSRTGTGGEYYGYTF TGTGCCAGCTCAAGAACCGGGACAGGGGGCGAGTACTATGGCTACACCTTC TRBD1 once TRBJ1-2 17 TRBV18
CASNLFNANYGYTF TGTGCCAGCAACCTTTTTAACGCTAACTATGGCTACACCTTC NA NA TRBJ1-2 14 TRBV5-4
CASSLQGSETQYF TGTGCCAGCAGCTTGCAGGGATCGGAGACCCAGTACTTC NA NA TRBJ2-5 13 TRBV5-6
CASIGARTGELFF TGTGCCAGTATTGGGGCACGGACCGGGGAGCTGTTTTTT NA NA TRBJ2-2 13 TRBV19
CASSPMGGGQPQHF TGCGCCAGCAGCCCGATGGGGGGGGGCCAGCCCCAGCATTTT NA NA TRBJ1-5 14 TRBV5-1
CASSLIAGDASDTQYF TGCGCCAGCAGCCTTATAGCGGGGGATGCTTCAGATACGCAGTATTTT TRBD2 NA TRBJ2-3 16 TRBV4-1
CASSVGRQGVYGYTF TGTGCCAGCAGCGTAGGTCGACAGGGGGTCTATGGCTACACCTTC TRBD1 NA TRBJ1-2 15 TRBV9
CASSSYQGNYGYTF TGTGCCAGCAGTTCGTACCAGGGTAACTATGGCTACACCTTC NA NA TRBJ1-2 14 TRBV2
CASSIVPGTGGTKNIQYF TGTGCCAGTAGTATAGTCCCTGGGACAGGGGGGACCAAAAACATTCAGTACTTC TRBD1 NA TRBJ2-4 18 TRBV19
CASSPFWVDGNQPQHF TGTGCCAGCTCTCCCTTTTGGGTGGATGGCAATCAGCCCCAGCATTTT NA NA TRBJ1-5 16 TRBV18
CASSWAIGERNEQFF TGTGCCAGCAGCTGGGCAATAGGGGAGAGAAATGAGCAGTTCTTC NA NA TRBJ2-1 15 TRBV5-4
CSVSRGQGYEQYF TGCAGCGTTAGCCGGGGACAGGGCTACGAGCAGTACTTC TRBD1 NA TRBJ2-7 13 TRBV29-1
CASSSLLRGGELFF TGTGCCAGCAGCTCCTTATTAAGGGGCGGGGAGCTGTTTTTT NA NA TRBJ2-2 14 TRBV7-9
CASSPGLAGVFPDTQYF TGTGCCAGCTCACCCGGACTAGCGGGGGTCTTCCCAGATACGCAGTATTTT TRBD2 NA TRBJ2-3 17 TRBV18
CASSLMVGTSGTGELFF TGTGCCAGCAGTTTAATGGTCGGGACTAGCGGGACTGGGGAGCTGTTTTTT TRBD2 NA TRBJ2-2 17 TRBV27
CASSESPGLAGGYEQYF TGTGCCAGCAGTGAAAGCCCGGGACTAGCGGGAGGGTACGAGCAGTACTTC TRBD2 NA TRBJ2-7 17 TRBV6-1
CTSREPSGEIQETQYF TGCACCAGCAGGGAACCTAGCGGGGAGATTCAAGAGACCCAGTACTTC NA NA TRBJ2-5 16 TRBV1
CSVTDGRYGYTF TGCAGCGTGACTGACGGTCGGTATGGCTACACCTTC NA NA TRBJ1-2 12 TRBV29-1
CASSRQGSRYGYTF TGTGCCAGCAGCAGACAGGGGTCGAGGTATGGCTACACCTTC TRBD1 NA TRBJ1-2 14 TRBV25-1
CASSPLPGTGIITDTQYF TGCGCCAGCAGCCCTTTACCCGGGACAGGGATTATCACAGATACGCAGTATTTT TRBD1 NA TRBJ2-3 18 TRBV5-1
CASSQSLFLGGEETQYF TGTGCCAGCAGCCAATCCCTATTTTTGGGGGGCGAAGAGACCCAGTACTTC NA NA TRBJ2-5 17 TRBV14
CASVRTGSSGNTIYF TGTGCCAGTGTAAGGACAGGGAGCTCTGGAAACACCATATATTTT TRBD1 NA TRBJ1-3 15 TRBV6-1
CASAGTDRFNQPQHF TGTGCCAGCGCCGGGACCGACAGATTTAATCAGCCCCAGCATTTT NA NA TRBJ1-5 15 TRBV19
CASSLSAGPQETQYF TGCGCCAGCAGCTTGTCAGCGGGCCCTCAAGAGACCCAGTACTTC NA NA TRBJ2-5 15 TRBV5-1
CASSPGTGGSQPQHF TGTGCCAGCAGCCCCGGGACAGGCGGGAGTCAGCCCCAGCATTTT TRBD1 NA TRBJ1-5 15 TRBV5-5
CASSIPGGGYGYTF TGTGCCAGTAGTATTCCCGGGGGAGGCTATGGCTACACCTTC NA NA TRBJ1-2 14 TRBV19
CASTQGGWTEAFF TGTGCCAGCACTCAAGGGGGCTGGACTGAAGCTTTCTTT TRBD1 NA TRBJ1-1 13 TRBV6-5
CSVIDFDGYTF TGCAGCGTCATTGACTTCGACGGCTACACCTTC NA NA TRBJ1-2 11 TRBV29-1
CASSLAPGQPTLYF TGCGCCAGCAGCTTGGCCCCGGGACAGCCAACACTCTACTTC TRBD1 NA TRBJ1-2 14 TRBV5-1
CASSLAWDRGRDEAFF TGCGCCAGCAGCTTGGCTTGGGACCGAGGAAGGGACGAAGCTTTCTTT NA NA TRBJ1-1 16 TRBV5-1
CASSSGRYNEQFF TGTGCCAGCAGTTCAGGGAGATACAATGAGCAGTTCTTC NA NA TRBJ2-1 13 TRBV5-8
CASSLTPAFEQYF TGTGCCAGCAGTTTAACCCCCGCCTTCGAGCAGTACTTC NA NA TRBJ2-7 13 TRBV28
CASSTTGTGLANEKLFF TGCGCCAGCAGCACCACCGGGACAGGGTTGGCTAATGAAAAACTGTTTTTT TRBD1 NA TRBJ1-4 17 TRBV5-1
CASTWGAGTDTQYF TGTGCCAGCACCTGGGGAGCGGGCACAGATACGCAGTATTTT NA once TRBJ2-3 14 TRBV6-1
CASRSDRAGYTF TGTGCCAGCAGATCTGACAGGGCCGGCTACACCTTC TRBD1 once TRBJ1-2 12 TRBV6-6
CASSPTGTSGDTQYF TGTGCCAGTAGTCCCACCGGGACTAGCGGGGATACGCAGTATTTT TRBD2 NA TRBJ2-3 15 TRBV19
CASSFRDQKLFF TGTGCCAGCAGTTTCCGGGACCAAAAACTGTTTTTT NA NA TRBJ1-4 12 TRBV6-1
CASTPNAGDGANEQFF TGTGCCAGCACTCCTAATGCGGGGGACGGGGCCAATGAGCAGTTCTTC TRBD2 NA TRBJ2-1 16 TRBV4-2
CASSPELGAGFGYTF TGTGCCAGCAGCCCAGAACTTGGAGCAGGCTTTGGCTACACCTTC NA NA TRBJ1-2 15 TRBV9
CASSYDLSLEQFF TGTGCCAGCAGTTACGATTTGTCACTTGAGCAGTTCTTC NA NA TRBJ2-1 13 TRBV6-5
CASSQDAGAYNEQFF TGCGCCAGCAGCCAAGATGCGGGGGCCTACAATGAGCAGTTCTTC TRBD2 NA TRBJ2-1 15 TRBV4-3